The clone carrying this TCR beta chain was detected only a few times. Its cognate antigen is unknown. The length of the CDR3 is 16 residues. A sample-barcoded 5' primer and a J-beta primer mix were used in a second PCR of roughly 7 to 12 cycles. Each cDNA molecule was tagged by a template-switch adaptor that had 12 random nucleotides. TCRdb reanalysed the 5' RACE reads using MiXCR and keeps one entry per CDR3 protein. Of about 780,000 distinct CDR3 sequences listed, about 59% were seen once; the top ten hold 28%. The data belong to a study of blood T cells in healthy people across ages. Donors were healthy Caucasian individuals from Russia aged roughly 6 to 95. Study-wide results and limits: Donor CMV infection status was unknown, possibly confounding age-related changes in expanded clonotypes. Unsorted PBMCs prevented conclusive naive versus antigen-experienced comparison.

The chain links TRBV21-1 to TRBJ2-1; the table gives TRBD2 as D, unverified against the DNA. TRBV21-1 is deemed a pseudogene. This receptor was obtained from a man aged 25 to 45 in good health. The sequencing input was blood. CDR3 sequence (DNA): TGTGCCAGCAGCAAACGAAAGCTAGCGGGGTACAATGAGCGGTTCTTC. Encoded protein: CASSKRKLAGYNERFF.